This TCR beta chain was sequenced in a study of blood T cell repertoires in COVID-19. At the level of the study: The United States, Italy and Spain supplied acute and convalescent COVID-19 samples. T cells, B-cell-depleted T cells, or PBMCs provided the cDNA or gDNA that served as material.

In the source study's methods: Estimation of nucleated cell counts relied on the amplification of reference gene primers. Using immunoSEQ multiplex PCR, the repertoire was profiled, and TCRdb retains in-frame clones only, with some absent. The DNA was the basis for D and trimming; V, J and clone size are from that table. The sample holds some 270,000 clones, 70% to 90% seen once. This clone has only one observation. V lost 3 bases and J lost 7, with 13 bases in between. Germline CDR1 is SNHLY and CDR2 is FYNNEI. The CDR3 is 15 amino acids. The sequenced sample was peripheral blood. The chain uses TRBV2 and TRBJ1-6; D not certain. The clonotype was recovered from an older woman with acute or convalescent COVID-19. The CDR3 is CASSEGSRPNSPLHF. The CDR3, as DNA: TGTGCCAGCAGTGAGGGCAGCCGACCCAATTCACCCCTCCACTTT.